This passage covers 29 T cell receptor beta chains from one sample sequenced in a study of cytomegalovirus exposure and HLA in healthy donors (dated by TCRdb to between 2016 and 2019). Libraries came from the immunoSEQ multiplex PCR assay. For the multiplex PCR, a mixture combining 60 forward primers for TCR Vbeta segments and 13 reverse primers for TCR Jbeta segments was used. TCRdb stores this immuneACCESS table with in-frame sequences only. Part of the clones is absent; in the studies checked, under half of the shortfall reflects unresolved V genes, and no reason is known for the rest. The sample yields 95,000 to 120,000 clones; about 64% were counted once. The ten largest account for roughly 8.3% of the sample. The sequenced sample was PBMCs. These receptors all come from a man between 18 and 35 years old in good health and CMV-seropositive.

The J gene is TRBJ1-3, the V gene TRBV6-6; no definite D call. The CDR3 length is 13 residues. V dropped 4 bases and J dropped 4 bases, with 8 bases sitting between them. Germline CDR1 MNHNY, CDR2 SVGAGI (reference sequence). The chain's CDR3 is CASSFSGGNTIYF. CDR3 bases: TGTGCCAGCAGTTTTTCCGGGGGAAACACCATATATTTT.

This clone was recorded only once. The chain joins TRBV19 to TRBJ2-1, with unresolved D. V was trimmed by 10 bases and J by 6 bases, leaving 16 bases between them. CDR1 is LNHDA, CDR2 SQIVND, per germline (reference sequence). There are 13 residues in the CDR3. CDR3: CAISRGSINEQFF. The CDR3 nucleotides are TGTGCCATCTCGAGAGGTTCCATCAATGAGCAGTTCTTC.

The chain has TRBV28 and TRBJ2-5, with D maybe TRBD1 (5 bases). Germline-derived CDR1 and CDR2 are MDHEN and SYDVKM. V was trimmed by 5 bases and J by 2 bases, leaving 12 bases between them. The CDR3 covers 14 residues. The CDR3 nucleotides read TGTGCCAGCAGTCCGGACATGATACAAGAGACCCAGTACTTC. Its translation: CASSPDMIQETQYF.

The genes are TRBV2 and TRBJ2-5; TRBD2 matches at 8 bases. Germline CDR1 reads SNHLY; CDR2 reads FYNNEI. The CDR3 consists of 19 residues. The V and J ends lost 7 bases and 1 base, in that order; junction bases with no gene match: 20. In nucleotides, the CDR3 is TGTGCCAGCAAATCGTTGGGGTTTTTCGCGGGGGGTTTCCAAGAGACCCAGTACTTC. As protein: CASKSLGFFAGGFQETQYF. Together with reference TRBV2 and TRBJ2-5, the CDR3 gives the full variable domain: EPEVTQTPSHQVTQMGQEVILRCVPISNHLYFYWYRQILGQKVEFLVSFYNNEISEKSEIFDDQFSVERPDGSNFTLKIRSTKLEDSAMYFCASKSLGFFAGGFQETQYFGPGTRLLVL.

The chain joins TRBV4-2 to TRBJ2-5, with 9 bases that match TRBD2. The CDR3 has 16 residues. V shed 1 base, J shed 6 bases, and the junction held 9 bases outside the gene matches. The germline CDR1 and CDR2 sequences are LGHNA and YNFKEQ. CDR3 nucleotides: TGTGCCAGCAGCCAAGTTATGGGACTAGCTTACCAGACCCAGTACTTC. This codes for CASSQVMGLAYQTQYF.

The gene calls are TRBV13 and TRBJ2-3; the match to TRBD2 covers 15 bases. Germline V gene data show CDR1 as PRHDT and CDR2 as FYEKMQ (reference sequence). The CDR3 contains 19 residues. J gave up 2 bases and V 5 bases, and 11 bases lay outside the gene matches. CDR3 DNA sequence: TGTGCCAGCAGCCCCCTCGGACTAGCGGGGGGGCGGGACACAGATACGCAGTATTTT. Its translation is CASSPLGLAGGRDTDTQYF.

CDR3 residues: CASSESGTRAYEQYF. The CDR3 DNA sequence: TGCGCCAGCAGTGAGTCTGGGACAAGAGCCTACGAGCAGTACTTC. The rearrangement joins TRBV10-1 to TRBJ2-7; tentative D call: TRBD1 (6 bases). Germline V gives CDR1 WNHNN, CDR2 SYGVQD (reference sequence). The V end lost 0 bases, the J end lost 2 bases, and 11 bases lay between the germline ends. The CDR3 is 15 residues long.

Only a few counts were recorded for this clone. This sequence joins TRBV7-9 and TRBJ2-7, with no clear D. Trimming removed 5 bases at V and 6 bases at J, with 8 bases between. The germline V gene encodes CDR1 SEHNR and CDR2 FQNEAQ (reference sequence). The CDR3 sequence is 11 residues long. The CDR3 DNA reads TGTGCCAGCAGCCAGGTACTCGAGCAGTACTTC. Translation: CASSQVLEQYF. Together with reference TRBV7-9 and TRBJ2-7, the CDR3 gives the full variable domain: DTGVSQNPRHKITKRGQNVTFRCDPISEHNRLYWYRQTLGQGPEFLTYFQNEAQLEKSRLLSDRFSAERPKGSFSTLEIQRTEQGDSAMYLCASSQVLEQYFGPGTRLTVT.

The chain combines TRBV5-1 with TRBJ2-7; TRBD2 is a possible D gene (6 bases). The CDR3 sequence is 15 residues long. The V and J ends lost 0 bases and 0 bases respectively, with 10 bases between them. From germline, CDR1 is SGHRS and CDR2 YFSETQ. CDR3 coding DNA: TGCGCCAGCAGCTTGGGAGGACTACGCTCCTACGAGCAGTACGTC. This gives the protein CASSLGGLRSYEQYV.

This chain uses TRBV6-1 with TRBJ2-2; 9 bases are a match to TRBD1. Germline lookup yields CDR1 MNHNS and CDR2 SASEGT. Unmatched junction bases numbered 10, after V lost 5 bases and J lost 9 bases. This CDR3 has 15 residues. The CDR3 bases are TGTGCCAGCAGTACAGTCCCGGGACAGGGTTGGGAGCTGTTTTTT. This translates into CASSTVPGQGWELFF.

V gene TRBV2 combines with J gene TRBJ1-1; D remains ambiguous. Germline V lookup: CDR1 SNHLY, CDR2 FYNNEI. Deletions cut 7 bases from V and 3 bases from J, with 9 bases between. The length of the CDR3 is 12 residues. CDR3 sequence: CASKTDDTEAFF. CDR3 bases: TGTGCCAGCAAAACAGATGACACTGAAGCTTTCTTT.

The chain has TRBV4-1 and TRBJ2-5, with TRBD2 identical over 7 bases. Unmatched junction bases numbered 4, after V lost 5 bases and J lost 1 base. The CDR3 covers 14 residues. The germline V gene encodes CDR1 MGHRA and CDR2 YSYEKL. This chain's CDR3 is CASSYTSVQETQYF. CDR3 DNA: TGCGCCAGCAGCTACACTAGCGTCCAAGAGACCCAGTACTTC.

The rearrangement links TRBV6-5 to TRBJ2-6; no clear D gene. This CDR3 region has 16 residues. Trimming shortened V by 2 bases and J by 4 bases, and 12 bases separated the two germline ends. Germline V gene lookup returns CDR1 MNHEY and CDR2 SVGAGI. CDR3 DNA sequence: TGTGCCAGCAGTTACGTTGCAGTGTCCGGGGCCAACGTCCTGACTTTC. This sequence encodes CASSYVAVSGANVLTF.

This clone was detected once. V is TRBV28 and J is TRBJ1-6; possible D gene TRBD1, 6 bases. Looked up from germline, CDR1 is MDHEN and CDR2 is SYDVKM. This CDR3 has 17 amino acids. The ends were cut back, 3 bases at V and 0 bases at J, with 12 bases in the middle. The DNA of the CDR3 is TGTGCCAGCAGTTTGGGCAGGGGCGGCTCCTATAATTCACCCCTCCACTTT. Protein: CASSLGRGGSYNSPLHF.

This clone was recorded once. This rearrangement joins TRBV28 to TRBJ2-5; 7 nucleotides align to TRBD2. The V gene's germline CDR1 is MDHEN and CDR2 SYDVKM. V shed 1 base, J shed 4 bases, and the junction held 9 bases outside the gene matches. CDR3 size: 16 residues. CDR3 sequence reads: CASSLFGDGEGETQYF. CDR3 in DNA: TGTGCCAGCAGTTTATTCGGTGATGGGGAGGGAGAGACCCAGTACTTC.

This chain joins TRBV9 and TRBJ2-2; 8 positions agree with TRBD2. This CDR3 region has 16 residues. Germline V gene sequence: CDR1 SGDLS, CDR2 YYNGEE. V lost 0 bases to trimming and J lost 5 bases; unmatched junction nucleotides: 6. This chain's CDR3 is CASSVAQRGLTGELFF. In nucleotides, the CDR3 is TGTGCCAGCAGCGTAGCTCAGCGGGGGCTAACCGGGGAGCTGTTTTTT. Full variable domain (remainder filled in from reference TRBV9 and TRBJ2-2): DSGVTQTPKHLITATGQRVTLRCSPRSGDLSVYWYQQSLDQGLQFLIQYYNGEERAKGNILERFSAQQFPDLHSELNLSSLELGDSALYFCASSVAQRGLTGELFFGEGSRLTVL.

The V and J genes are TRBV6-5 and TRBJ1-4; tentative D call: TRBD1 (6 bases). Germline V gives CDR1 MNHEY, CDR2 SVGAGI. The CDR3 spans 15 residues. Trimming shortened V by 3 bases and J by 5 bases, and 13 bases separated the two germline ends. The DNA of the CDR3 is TGTGCCAGCAGTTATTTGGACAGCGTCAATGAAAAACTGTTTTTT. This sequence encodes CASSYLDSVNEKLFF.

This rearrangement joins TRBV6-1 to TRBJ2-1, with 10 bases aligning to TRBD1. After removal of 9 bases from V and 5 bases from J, the junction contained 4 bases not matched to a gene. Germline V gene sequence: CDR1 MNHNS, CDR2 SASEGT. The CDR3 runs 13 residues. The CDR3 coding sequence is TGTGCCAGTGGACAGGGGGAGAACAATGAGCAGTTCTTC. Its translation is CASGQGENNEQFF.

CDR3 residues: CAWTRGANTEAFF. The CDR3, as DNA: TGTGCCTGGACCCGGGGAGCCAACACTGAAGCTTTCTTT. This chain links TRBV30 with TRBJ1-1; D gene uncertain. Trimming shortened V by 4 bases and J by 2 bases, and 11 bases separated the two germline ends. CDR3 length: 13 residues. CDR1 is GTSNPN and CDR2 is SVGIG in the germline V gene (reference sequence).

This clone showed up just a few times. The chain employs TRBV5-1 and TRBJ1-6; D ambiguous. Trimming stripped 0 bases from V and 6 bases from J, with 19 bases between. Germline CDR1 and CDR2: SGHRS and YFSETQ. The CDR3 has 18 residues. In DNA, the CDR3 is TGCGCCAGCAGCTTGGCGGGCGTGAGGGCATCCCCTAATTCACCCCTCCACTTT. Amino acid sequence: CASSLAGVRASPNSPLHF.

This clone appeared a few times. The chain recombines TRBV5-1 with TRBJ2-1, with TRBD2 identical over 11 bases. J was trimmed by 5 bases and V by 0 bases; bases with no gene match: 1. Germline V gene sequence: CDR1 SGHRS, CDR2 YFSETQ. The CDR3 has 15 amino acids. This CDR3 is CASSLVAGGDNEQFF. Here the CDR3 DNA reads TGCGCCAGCAGCTTGGTAGCGGGGGGGGACAATGAGCAGTTCTTC.

The chain couples TRBV6-4 to TRBJ2-7, with TRBD1 matching 7 bases. Germline V lookup: CDR1 MRHNA, CDR2 SNTAGT. The CDR3 is 17 residues long. CDR3 sequence: CAKIGTAFTPVPYEQYV. The CDR3 nucleotides are TGTGCTAAGATCGGGACAGCCTTCACTCCCGTCCCCTACGAGCAGTACGTC.

The chain carries TRBV5-1 and TRBJ2-5, with 11 bases fitting TRBD2. Trimming took 4 bases from V and 5 from J; bases not matched to a gene: 7. Germline values: CDR1 SGHRS, CDR2 YFSETQ. This CDR3 is built from 15 residues. The CDR3 protein is CASSRSGGAGETQYF. In DNA form, the CDR3 reads TGCGCCAGCAGCCGTAGCGGGGGGGCCGGGGAGACCCAGTACTTC.

The rearrangement links TRBV19 to TRBJ1-6, with TRBD1 identical over 8 bases. V lost 4 bases and J lost 6; bases outside the gene matches: 11. This CDR3 contains 17 residues. Germline assignment: CDR1 LNHDA and CDR2 SQIVND (reference sequence). CDR3 in DNA: TGTGCCAGTAGTAGCCGGGACAGGCTTTCTTTTAATTCACCCCTCCACTTT. Translation gives CASSSRDRLSFNSPLHF.

V is TRBV4-1 and J is TRBJ1-1; possible D gene TRBD1, 5 bases. V was cut by 5 bases and J by 0 bases, with 19 bases left in between. From germline, CDR1 is MGHRA and CDR2 YSYEKL. The CDR3 covers 17 residues. CDR3 DNA: TGCGCCAGCAGCTCCCCCCGAGGACACCAAATGAACACTGAAGCTTTCTTT. Its protein product is CASSSPRGHQMNTEAFF.

The chain is built from TRBV6-1 and TRBJ1-5; D remains unclear. This CDR3 has 13 amino acids. The germline V gene encodes CDR1 MNHNS and CDR2 SASEGT. V was cut by 3 bases and J by 4 bases, with 7 bases left in between. CDR3 nucleotides: TGTGCCAGCAGTGACTTTATTAATCAGCCCCAGCATTTT. It translates to CASSDFINQPQHF.

The chain employs TRBV5-6 and TRBJ1-5; perhaps TRBD1 as D (5 bases). This CDR3 spans 14 amino acids. The V gene lost 1 base and the J gene lost 3 bases, with 8 bases spanning the gap. Germline assignment: CDR1 SGHDT and CDR2 YYEEEE. CDR3 coding DNA: TGTGCCAGCAGCTTGCAGGGCCCCAATCAGCCCCAGCATTTT. It translates to CASSLQGPNQPQHF.

Only one count was recorded for this clone. The J gene is TRBJ1-1, the V gene TRBV18; 10 bases match TRBD1. There are 12 residues in the CDR3. The V segment lost 10 bases and the J segment 6 bases; nucleotides outside the gene matches: 5. Germline CDR1 KGHSH, CDR2 LQKENI. CDR3 DNA sequence: TGTGCCACCCAAGGACAGGGGGCTGAAGCTTTCTTT. Translated: CATQGQGAEAFF.

V is TRBV4-1 and J is TRBJ1-5; D call uncertain. The CDR3 length is 16 residues. Trimming took 4 bases from V and 0 from J, leaving 13 bases between them. The germline CDR1 and CDR2 sequences are MGHRA and YSYEKL. The CDR3 DNA is TGCGCCAGCAGCCCTGTTTTTCCCGTTAGCAATCAGCCCCAGCATTTT. Residues: CASSPVFPVSNQPQHF.